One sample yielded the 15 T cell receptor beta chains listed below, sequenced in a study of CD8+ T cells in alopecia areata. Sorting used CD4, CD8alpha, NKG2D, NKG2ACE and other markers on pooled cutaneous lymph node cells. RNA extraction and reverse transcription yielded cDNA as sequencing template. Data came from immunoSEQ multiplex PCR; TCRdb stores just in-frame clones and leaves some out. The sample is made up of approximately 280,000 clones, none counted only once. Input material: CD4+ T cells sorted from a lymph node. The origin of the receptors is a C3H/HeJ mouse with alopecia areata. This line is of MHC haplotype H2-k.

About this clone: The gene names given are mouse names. The CDR3 is CTCSAFGGSDYTF. The DNA read from the CDR3 is TGCACCTGCAGTGCATTTGGGGGCTCC. The rearrangement uses TRBV1 and TRBJ1-2; tentative D call: TRBD1 (5 bases). The read terminates 4 residues ahead of where the CDR3 ends, so the germline J gene completes it. The CDR3 has 13 residues. Germline-derived CDR1 and CDR2 are NSQYPW and LRSPGD (reference sequence). V was pared by 2 bases and J by 4 bases, with 8 bases between.

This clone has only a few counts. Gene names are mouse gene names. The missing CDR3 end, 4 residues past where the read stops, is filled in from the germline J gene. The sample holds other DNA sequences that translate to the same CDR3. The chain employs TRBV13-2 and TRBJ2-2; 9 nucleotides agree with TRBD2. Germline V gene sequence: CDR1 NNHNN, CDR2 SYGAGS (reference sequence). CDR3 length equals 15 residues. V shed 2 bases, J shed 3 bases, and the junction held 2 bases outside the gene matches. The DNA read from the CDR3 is TGTGCCAGCGGTGACCCTGGGGGGGACACCGGG. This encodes CASGDPGGDTG. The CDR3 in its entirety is CASGDPGGDTGQLYF.

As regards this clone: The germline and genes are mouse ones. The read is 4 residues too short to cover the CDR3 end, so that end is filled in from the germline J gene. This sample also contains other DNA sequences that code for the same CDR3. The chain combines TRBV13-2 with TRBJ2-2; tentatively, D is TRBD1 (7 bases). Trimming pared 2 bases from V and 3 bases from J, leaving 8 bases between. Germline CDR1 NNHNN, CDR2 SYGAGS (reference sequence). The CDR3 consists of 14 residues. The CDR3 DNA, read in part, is TGTGCCAGCGGTGACAGGGGGGACACCGGG. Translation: CASGDRGDTG. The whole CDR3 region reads CASGDRGDTGQLYF.

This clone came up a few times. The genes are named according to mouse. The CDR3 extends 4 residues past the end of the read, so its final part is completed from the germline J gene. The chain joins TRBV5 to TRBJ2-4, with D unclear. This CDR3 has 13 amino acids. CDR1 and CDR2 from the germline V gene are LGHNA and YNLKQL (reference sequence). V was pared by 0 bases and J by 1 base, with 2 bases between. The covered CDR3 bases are TGTGCCAGCAGCCAAGAGGGTCAAAAC. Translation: CASSQEGQN. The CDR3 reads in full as CASSQEGQNTLYF.

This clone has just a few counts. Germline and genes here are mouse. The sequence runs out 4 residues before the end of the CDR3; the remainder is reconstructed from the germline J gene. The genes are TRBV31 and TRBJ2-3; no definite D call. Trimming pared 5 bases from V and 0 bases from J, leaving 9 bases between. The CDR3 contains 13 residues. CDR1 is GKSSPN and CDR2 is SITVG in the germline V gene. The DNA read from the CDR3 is TGTGCCTGGGGTCGAACTAGTGCAGAA. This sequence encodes CAWGRTSAE. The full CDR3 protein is CAWGRTSAETLYF. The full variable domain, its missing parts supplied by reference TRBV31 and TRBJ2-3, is AQTIHQWPVAEIKAVGSPLSLGCTIKGKSSPNLYWYWQATGGTLQQLFYSITVGQVESVVQLNLSASRPKDDQFILSTEKLLLSHSGFYLCAWGRTSAETLYFGSGTRLTVL.

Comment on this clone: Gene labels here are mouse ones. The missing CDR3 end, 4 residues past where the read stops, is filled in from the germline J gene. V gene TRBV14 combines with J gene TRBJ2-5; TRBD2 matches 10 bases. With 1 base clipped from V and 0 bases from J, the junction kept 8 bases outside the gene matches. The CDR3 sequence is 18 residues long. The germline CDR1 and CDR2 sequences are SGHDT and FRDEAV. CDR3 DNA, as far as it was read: TGTGCCAGCAGTTTCCGACTGGGGGGATGGAGGAACCAAGAC. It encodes CASSFRLGGWRNQD. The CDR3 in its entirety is CASSFRLGGWRNQDTQYF.

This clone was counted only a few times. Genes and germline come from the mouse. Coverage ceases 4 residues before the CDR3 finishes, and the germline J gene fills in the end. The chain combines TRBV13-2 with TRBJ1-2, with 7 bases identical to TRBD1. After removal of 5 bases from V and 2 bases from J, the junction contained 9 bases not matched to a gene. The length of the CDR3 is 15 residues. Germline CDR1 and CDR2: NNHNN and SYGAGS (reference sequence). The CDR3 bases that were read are TGTGCCAGCGGATTTCTGCCGGGACAGAACTCC. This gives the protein CASGFLPGQNS. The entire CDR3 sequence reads CASGFLPGQNSDYTF.

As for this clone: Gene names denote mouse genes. This CDR3 reads CTCSADLGGRREVFF. CDR3 bases read: TGCACCTGCAGTGCAGATTTGGGGGGGCGAAGA. The rearrangement joins TRBV1 to TRBJ1-1; a weak D match, TRBD1 (6 bases). The sequence runs out 4 residues before the end of the CDR3; the remainder is reconstructed from the germline J gene. Germline V gene sequence: CDR1 NSQYPW, CDR2 LRSPGD (reference sequence). The CDR3 covers 15 residues.

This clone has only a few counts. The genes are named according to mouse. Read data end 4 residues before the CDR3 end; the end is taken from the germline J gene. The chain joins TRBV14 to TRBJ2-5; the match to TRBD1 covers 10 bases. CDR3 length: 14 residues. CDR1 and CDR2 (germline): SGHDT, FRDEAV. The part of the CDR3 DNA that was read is TGTGCCAGCAGTTTTGGGGGACAGGGGGAC. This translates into CASSFGGQGD. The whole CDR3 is CASSFGGQGDTQYF.

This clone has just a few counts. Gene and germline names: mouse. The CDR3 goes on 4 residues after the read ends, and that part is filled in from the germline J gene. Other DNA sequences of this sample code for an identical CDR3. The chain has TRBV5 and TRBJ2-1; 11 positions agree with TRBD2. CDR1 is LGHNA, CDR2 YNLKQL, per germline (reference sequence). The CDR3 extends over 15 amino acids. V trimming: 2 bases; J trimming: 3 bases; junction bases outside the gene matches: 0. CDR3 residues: CASSQTGGAYAEQFF. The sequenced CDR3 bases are TGTGCCAGCAGCCAAACTGGGGGGGCCTATGCT.

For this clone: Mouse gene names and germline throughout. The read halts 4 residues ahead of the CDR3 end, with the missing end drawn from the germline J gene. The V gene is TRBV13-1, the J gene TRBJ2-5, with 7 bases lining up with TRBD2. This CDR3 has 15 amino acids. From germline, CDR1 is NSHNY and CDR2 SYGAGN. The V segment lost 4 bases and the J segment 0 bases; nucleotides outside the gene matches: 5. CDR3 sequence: CASSPPGGNQDTQYF. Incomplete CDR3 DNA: TGTGCCAGCAGTCCCCCTGGGGGTAACCAAGAC.

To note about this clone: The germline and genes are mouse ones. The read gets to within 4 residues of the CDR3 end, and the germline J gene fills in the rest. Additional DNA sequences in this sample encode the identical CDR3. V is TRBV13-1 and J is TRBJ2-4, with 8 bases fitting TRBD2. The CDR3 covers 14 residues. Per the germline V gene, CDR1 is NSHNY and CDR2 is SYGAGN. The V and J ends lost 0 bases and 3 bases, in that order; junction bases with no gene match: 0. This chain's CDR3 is CASSDVGGQNTLYF. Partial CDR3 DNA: TGTGCCAGCAGTGATGTGGGGGGGCAAAAC.

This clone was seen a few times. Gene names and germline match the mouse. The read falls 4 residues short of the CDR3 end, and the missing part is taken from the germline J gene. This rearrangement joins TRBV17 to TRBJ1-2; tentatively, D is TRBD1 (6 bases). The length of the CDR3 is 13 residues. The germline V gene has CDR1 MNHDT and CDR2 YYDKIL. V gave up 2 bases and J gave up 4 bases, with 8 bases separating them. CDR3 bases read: TGTGCTAGCAGTAGAAGAGGGGGCTCC. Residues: CASSRRGGS. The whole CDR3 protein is CASSRRGGSDYTF. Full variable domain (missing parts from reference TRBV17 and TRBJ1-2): DTTVKQNPRYKLARVGKPVNLICSQTMNHDTMYWYQKKPNQAPKLLLFYYDKILNREADTFEKFQSSRPNNSFCSLYIGSAGLEYSAMYLCASSRRGGSDYTFGSGTRLLVI.

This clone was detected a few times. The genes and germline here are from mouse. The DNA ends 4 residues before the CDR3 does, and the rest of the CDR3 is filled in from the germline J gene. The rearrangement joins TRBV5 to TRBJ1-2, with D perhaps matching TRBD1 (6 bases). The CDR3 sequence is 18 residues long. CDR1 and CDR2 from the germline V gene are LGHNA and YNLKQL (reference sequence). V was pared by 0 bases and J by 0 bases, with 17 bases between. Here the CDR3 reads CASSQEGRGGLANSDYTF. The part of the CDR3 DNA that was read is TGTGCCAGCAGCCAAGAGGGCAGGGGAGGTCTCGCAAACTCC.

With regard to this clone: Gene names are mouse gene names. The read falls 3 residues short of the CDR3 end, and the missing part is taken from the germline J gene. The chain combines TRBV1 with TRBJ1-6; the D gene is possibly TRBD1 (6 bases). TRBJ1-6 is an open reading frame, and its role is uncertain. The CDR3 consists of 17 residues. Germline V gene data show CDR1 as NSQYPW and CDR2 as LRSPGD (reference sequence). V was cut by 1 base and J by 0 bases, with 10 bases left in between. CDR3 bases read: TGCACCTGCAGTGCAGCCGGGACATTTTCCTATAATTCGCCC. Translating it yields CTCSAAGTFSYNSP. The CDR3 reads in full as CTCSAAGTFSYNSPLYF.